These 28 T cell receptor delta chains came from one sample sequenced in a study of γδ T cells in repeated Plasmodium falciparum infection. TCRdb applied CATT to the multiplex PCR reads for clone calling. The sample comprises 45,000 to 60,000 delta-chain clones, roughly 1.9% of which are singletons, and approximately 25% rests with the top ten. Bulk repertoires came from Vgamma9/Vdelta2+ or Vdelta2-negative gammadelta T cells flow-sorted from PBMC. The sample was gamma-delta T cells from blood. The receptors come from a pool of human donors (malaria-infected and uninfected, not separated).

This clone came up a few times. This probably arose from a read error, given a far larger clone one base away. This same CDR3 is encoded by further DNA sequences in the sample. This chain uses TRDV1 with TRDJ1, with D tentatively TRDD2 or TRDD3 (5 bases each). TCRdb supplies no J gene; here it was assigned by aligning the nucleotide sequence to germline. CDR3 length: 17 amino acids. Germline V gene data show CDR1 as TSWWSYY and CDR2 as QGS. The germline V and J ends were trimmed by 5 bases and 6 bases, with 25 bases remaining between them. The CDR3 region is CALGNPSGLGDRHKLIF. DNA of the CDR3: TGTGCTCTTGGGAACCCTTCGGGACTAGGGGACCGACATAAACTCATCTTT.

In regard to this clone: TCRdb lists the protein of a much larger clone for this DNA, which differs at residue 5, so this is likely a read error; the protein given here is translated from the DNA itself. The CDR3 bases are TGTGCCTGTGACGCGGGCCTTCTTTCAGGGTCGGGATGTCACCCCCCAAAGTGGTACACCGATAAACTCATCTTT. The encoded protein is CACDAGLLSGSGCHPPKWYTDKLIF. This chain uses TRDV2 with TRDJ1; TRDD2 or TRDD3 may be the D gene (5 bases each). The J gene was not available in TCRdb and was assigned here by matching the DNA to germline segments. This CDR3 region has 25 residues. Germline V CDR1 and CDR2: GEAIGNYY, EKD. Trimming removed 3 bases at V and 0 bases at J, with 43 bases between.

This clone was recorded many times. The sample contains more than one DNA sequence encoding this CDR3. CDR3 nucleotide sequence: TGTGCCTGTGACCCAGTACAGGGGGAATACACCGATAAACTCATCTTT. It is translated as CACDPVQGEYTDKLIF. This chain joins TRDV2 and TRDJ1; D perhaps matches TRDD3 (6 bases). TCRdb is silent on the J gene; assignment here came from matching the DNA to germline. V was cut by 3 bases and J by 0 bases, with 16 bases left in between. The CDR3 has 16 residues. Germline-derived CDR1 and CDR2 are GEAIGNYY and EKD.

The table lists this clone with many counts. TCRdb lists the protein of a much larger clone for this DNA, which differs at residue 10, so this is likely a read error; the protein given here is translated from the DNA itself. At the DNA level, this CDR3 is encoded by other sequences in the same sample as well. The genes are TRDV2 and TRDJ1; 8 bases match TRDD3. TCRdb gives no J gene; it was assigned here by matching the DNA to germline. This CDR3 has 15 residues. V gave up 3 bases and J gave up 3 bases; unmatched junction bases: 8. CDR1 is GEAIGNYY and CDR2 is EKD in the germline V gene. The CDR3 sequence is CACDPLGDTADKLIF. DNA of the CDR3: TGTGCCTGTGACCCTCTGGGGGACACCGCCGATAAACTCATCTTT.

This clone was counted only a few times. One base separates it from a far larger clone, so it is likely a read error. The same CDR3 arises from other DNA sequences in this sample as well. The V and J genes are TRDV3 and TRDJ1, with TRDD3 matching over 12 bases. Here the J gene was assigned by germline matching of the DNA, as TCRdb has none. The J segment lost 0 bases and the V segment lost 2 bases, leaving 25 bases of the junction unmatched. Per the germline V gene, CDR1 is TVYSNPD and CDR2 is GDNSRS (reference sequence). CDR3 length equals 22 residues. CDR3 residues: CAFSSYGTLLGDTVPHTDKLIF. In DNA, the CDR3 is TGTGCCTTTTCTTCCTACGGCACCTTGCTGGGGGATACGGTACCTCACACCGATAAACTCATCTTT.

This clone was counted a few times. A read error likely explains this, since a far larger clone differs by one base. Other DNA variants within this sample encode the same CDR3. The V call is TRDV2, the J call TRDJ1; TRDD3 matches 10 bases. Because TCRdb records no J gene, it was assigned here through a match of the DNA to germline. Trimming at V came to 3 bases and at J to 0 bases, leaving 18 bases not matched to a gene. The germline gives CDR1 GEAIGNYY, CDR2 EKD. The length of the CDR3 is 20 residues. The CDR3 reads CACDAFLELGDSFYTDKLIF. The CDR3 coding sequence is TGTGCCTGTGACGCTTTCCTCGAACTGGGGGATTCTTTCTACACCGATAAACTCATCTTT.

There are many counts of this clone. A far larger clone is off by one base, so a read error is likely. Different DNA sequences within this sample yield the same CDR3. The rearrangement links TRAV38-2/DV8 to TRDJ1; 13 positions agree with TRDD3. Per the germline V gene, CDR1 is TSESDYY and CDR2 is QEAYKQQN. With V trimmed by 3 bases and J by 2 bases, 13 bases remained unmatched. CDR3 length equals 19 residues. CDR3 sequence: CAYRMLLGDTGFWTDKLIF. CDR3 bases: TGTGCTTATAGGATGCTACTGGGGGATACGGGCTTTTGGACCGATAAACTCATCTTT.

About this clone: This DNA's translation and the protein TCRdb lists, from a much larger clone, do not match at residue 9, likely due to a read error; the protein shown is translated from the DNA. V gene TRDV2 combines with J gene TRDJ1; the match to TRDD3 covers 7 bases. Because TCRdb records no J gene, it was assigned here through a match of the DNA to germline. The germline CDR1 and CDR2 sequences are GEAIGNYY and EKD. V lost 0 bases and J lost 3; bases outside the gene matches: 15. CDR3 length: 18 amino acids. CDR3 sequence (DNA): TGTGCCTGTGACACCGGTTCCTTAATGGGGGAGCACCCCGATAAACTCATCTTT. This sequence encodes CACDTGSLMGEHPDKLIF.

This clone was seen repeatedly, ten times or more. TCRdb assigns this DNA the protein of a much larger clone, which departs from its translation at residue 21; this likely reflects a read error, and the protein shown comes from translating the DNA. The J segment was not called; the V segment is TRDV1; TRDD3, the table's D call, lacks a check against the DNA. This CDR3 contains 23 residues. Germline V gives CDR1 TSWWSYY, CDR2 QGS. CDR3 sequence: CALGVPSIPFHSTGGRAQDKPIF. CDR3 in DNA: TGTGCTCTTGGGGTTCCGTCTATTCCCTTCCACAGTACTGGGGGGCGAGCCCAGGATAAACCCATCTTT.

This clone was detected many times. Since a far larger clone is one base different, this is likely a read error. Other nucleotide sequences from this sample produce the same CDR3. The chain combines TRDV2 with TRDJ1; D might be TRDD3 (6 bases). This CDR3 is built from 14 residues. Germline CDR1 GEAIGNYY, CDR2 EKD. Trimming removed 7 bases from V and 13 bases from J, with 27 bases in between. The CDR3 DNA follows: TGTGCCTGCGACCAAAGGCTGGGGATCCCAGGTTCCATCTTT. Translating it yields CACDQRLGIPGSIF.

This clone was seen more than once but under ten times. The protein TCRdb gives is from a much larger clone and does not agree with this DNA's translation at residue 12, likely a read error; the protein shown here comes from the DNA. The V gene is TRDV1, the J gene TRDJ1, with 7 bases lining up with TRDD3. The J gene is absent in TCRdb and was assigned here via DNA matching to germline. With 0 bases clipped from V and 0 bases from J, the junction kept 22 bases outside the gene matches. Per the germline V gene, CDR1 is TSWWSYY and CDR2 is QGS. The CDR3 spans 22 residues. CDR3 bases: TGTGCTCTTGGGGAACTAACTCACCCACGTCTACCGGGGGATCCCTACACCGATAAACTCATCTTT. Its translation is CALGELTHPRLPGDPYTDKLIF.

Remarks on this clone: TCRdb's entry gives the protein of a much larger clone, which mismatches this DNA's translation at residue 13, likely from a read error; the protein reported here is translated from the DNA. The DNA for the CDR3 is TGTGCTCTTGGGGATCCATTCCATCCGTACACCGATAGACTCATCTTT. Its translation is CALGDPFHPYTDRLIF. J is TRDJ1 and V is TRDV1; D not resolved. No J segment appears in TCRdb, so it was assigned here by matching the sequence to germline. In germline, CDR1 is TSWWSYY, CDR2 QGS. This CDR3 spans 16 amino acids.

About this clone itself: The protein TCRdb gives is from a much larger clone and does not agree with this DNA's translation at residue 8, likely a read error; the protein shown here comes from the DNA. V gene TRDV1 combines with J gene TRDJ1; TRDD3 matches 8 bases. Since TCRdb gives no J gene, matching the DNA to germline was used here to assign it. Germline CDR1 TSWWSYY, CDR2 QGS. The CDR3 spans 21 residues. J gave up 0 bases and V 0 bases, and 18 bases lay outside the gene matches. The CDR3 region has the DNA TGTGCTCTTGGGGAACTTGAACCCCTACAGGGGATACTGCCGTACACCGATAAACTCATCTTT. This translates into CALGELEPLQGILPYTDKLIF.

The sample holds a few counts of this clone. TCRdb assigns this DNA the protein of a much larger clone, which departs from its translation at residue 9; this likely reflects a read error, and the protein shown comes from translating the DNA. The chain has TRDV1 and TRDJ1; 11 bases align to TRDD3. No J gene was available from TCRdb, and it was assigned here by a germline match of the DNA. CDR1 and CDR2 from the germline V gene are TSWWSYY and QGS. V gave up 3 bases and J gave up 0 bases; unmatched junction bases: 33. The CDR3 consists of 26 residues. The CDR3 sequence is CALGESFTLLQAPYWGIDQNTDKLIF. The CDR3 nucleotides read TGTGCTCTTGGGGAGTCTTTTACCCTCCTACAAGCCCCATACTGGGGGATAGACCAGAACACCGATAAACTCATCTTT.

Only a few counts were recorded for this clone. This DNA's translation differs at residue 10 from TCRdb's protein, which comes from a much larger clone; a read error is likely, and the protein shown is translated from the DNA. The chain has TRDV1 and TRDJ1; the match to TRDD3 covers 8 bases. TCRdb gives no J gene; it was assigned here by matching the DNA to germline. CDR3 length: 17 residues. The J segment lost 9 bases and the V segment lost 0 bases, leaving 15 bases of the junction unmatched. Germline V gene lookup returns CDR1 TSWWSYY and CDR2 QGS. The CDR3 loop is CALGELPHIPGDMELIF. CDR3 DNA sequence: TGTGCTCTTGGGGAACTCCCCCATATACCGGGGGATATGGAACTCATCTTT.

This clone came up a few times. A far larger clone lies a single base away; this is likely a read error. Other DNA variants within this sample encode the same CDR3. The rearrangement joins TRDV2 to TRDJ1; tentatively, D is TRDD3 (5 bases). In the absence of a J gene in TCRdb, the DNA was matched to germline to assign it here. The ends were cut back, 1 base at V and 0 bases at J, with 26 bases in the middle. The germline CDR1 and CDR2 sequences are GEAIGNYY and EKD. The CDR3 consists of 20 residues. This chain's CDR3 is CACDTHPRMLGDRYTDKLIF. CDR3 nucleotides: TGTGCCTGTGACACGCATCCCCGAATGCTGGGTGATAGGTACACCGATAAACTCATCTTT.

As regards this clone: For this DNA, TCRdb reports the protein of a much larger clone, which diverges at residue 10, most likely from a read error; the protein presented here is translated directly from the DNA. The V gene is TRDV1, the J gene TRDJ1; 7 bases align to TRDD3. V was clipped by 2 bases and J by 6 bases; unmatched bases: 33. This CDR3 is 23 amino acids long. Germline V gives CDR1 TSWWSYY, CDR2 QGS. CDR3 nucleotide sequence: TGTGCTCTTGGGGAAACGACTCTTTCCATGCTGGGGGTATCTGGCCCTGTGGGAAATAAACTCATCTTT. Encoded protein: CALGETTLSMLGVSGPVGNKLIF.

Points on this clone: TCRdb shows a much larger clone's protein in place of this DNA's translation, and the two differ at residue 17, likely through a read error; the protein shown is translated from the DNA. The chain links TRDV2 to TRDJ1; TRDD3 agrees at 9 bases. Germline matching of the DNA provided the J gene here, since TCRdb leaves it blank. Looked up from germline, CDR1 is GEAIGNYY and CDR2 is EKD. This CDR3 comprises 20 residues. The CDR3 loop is CACDPLGLGDENLYTDRLIF. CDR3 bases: TGTGCCTGTGACCCTCTAGGTCTGGGGGATGAGAACCTATACACCGATAGACTCATCTTT.

CDR3 sequence: CACDTVSGGSNTDKLIF. The CDR3 bases are TGTGCCTGTGACACCGTCTCGGGGGGGTCCAACACCGATAAACTCATCTTT. The chain is built from TRDV2 and TRDJ1, with D possibly TRDD3 on 5 matching bases. TCRdb does not report a J gene; here it was assigned by matching the DNA to germline references. V lost 0 bases and J 0 bases, leaving 16 bases between the germline ends. Germline CDR1 and CDR2: GEAIGNYY and EKD. CDR3 length equals 17 residues.

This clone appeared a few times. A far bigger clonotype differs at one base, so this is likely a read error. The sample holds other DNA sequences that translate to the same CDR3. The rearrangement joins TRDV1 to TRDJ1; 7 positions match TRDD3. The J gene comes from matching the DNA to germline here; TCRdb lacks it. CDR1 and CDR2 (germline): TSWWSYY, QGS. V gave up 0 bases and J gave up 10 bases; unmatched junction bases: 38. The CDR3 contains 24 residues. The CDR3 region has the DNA TGTGCTCTTGGGGAACTCACTCCACTTCCACCACGTTGGGGGTGGGGGAACGGTTATATGGGACTCATCTTT. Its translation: CALGELTPLPPRWGWGNGYMGLIF.

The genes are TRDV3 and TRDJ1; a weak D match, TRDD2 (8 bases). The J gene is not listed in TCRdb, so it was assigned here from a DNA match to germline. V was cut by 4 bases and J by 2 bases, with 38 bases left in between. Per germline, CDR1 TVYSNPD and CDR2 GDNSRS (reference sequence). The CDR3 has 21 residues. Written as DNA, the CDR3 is TGTGCCTCCGATTCTTCCTACAGTGGTACTGGGGCGTACGGGTGGACCGATAAACTCATCTTT. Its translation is CASDSSYSGTGAYGWTDKLIF.

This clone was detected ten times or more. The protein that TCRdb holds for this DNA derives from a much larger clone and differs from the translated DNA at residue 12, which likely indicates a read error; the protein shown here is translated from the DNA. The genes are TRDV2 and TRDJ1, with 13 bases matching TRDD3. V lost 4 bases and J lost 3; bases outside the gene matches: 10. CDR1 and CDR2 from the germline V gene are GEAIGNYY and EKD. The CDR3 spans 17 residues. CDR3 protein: CACEGLGDTEYADKLIF. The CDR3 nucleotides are TGTGCCTGTGAAGGACTGGGGGATACGGAGTACGCCGATAAACTCATCTTT.

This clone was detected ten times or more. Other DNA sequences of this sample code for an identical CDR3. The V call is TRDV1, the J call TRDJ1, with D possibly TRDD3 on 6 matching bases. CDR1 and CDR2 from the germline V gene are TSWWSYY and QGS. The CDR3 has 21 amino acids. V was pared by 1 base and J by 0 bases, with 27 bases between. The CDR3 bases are TGTGCTCTTGGGGAACGGGATTTCCTTTCTGGGGACCCTTGGTACACCGATAAACTCATCTTT. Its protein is CALGERDFLSGDPWYTDKLIF.

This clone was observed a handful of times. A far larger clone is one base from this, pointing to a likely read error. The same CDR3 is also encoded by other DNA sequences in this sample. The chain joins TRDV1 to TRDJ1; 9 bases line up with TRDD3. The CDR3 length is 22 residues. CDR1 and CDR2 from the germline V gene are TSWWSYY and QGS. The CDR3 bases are TGTGCTCTTGGGGCTCCTATCCACCGAGTCCCGTACTGGGGGAAGTACACGGATAAACTCATCTTT. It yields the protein CALGAPIHRVPYWGKYTDKLIF.

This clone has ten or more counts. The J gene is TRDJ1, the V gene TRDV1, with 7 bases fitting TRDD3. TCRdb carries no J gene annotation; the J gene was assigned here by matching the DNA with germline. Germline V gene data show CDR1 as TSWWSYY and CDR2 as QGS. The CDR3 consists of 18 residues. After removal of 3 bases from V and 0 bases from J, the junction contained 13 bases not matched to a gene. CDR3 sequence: CALGELWGTRSYTDKLIF. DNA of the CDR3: TGTGCTCTTGGGGAGCTTTGGGGGACACGATCGTACACCGATAAACTCATCTTT.

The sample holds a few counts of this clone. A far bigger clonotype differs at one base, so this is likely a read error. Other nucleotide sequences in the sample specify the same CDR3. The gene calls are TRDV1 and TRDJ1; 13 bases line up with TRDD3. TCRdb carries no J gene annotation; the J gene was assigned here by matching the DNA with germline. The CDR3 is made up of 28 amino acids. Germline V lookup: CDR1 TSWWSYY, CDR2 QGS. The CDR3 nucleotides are TGTGCTCTTGGGGAACAGAACCCCTCAAACCCTCTTTTATACTGGGGGATACGCGAGGGAGGGAGCACCGACAAACTCATCTTT. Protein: CALGEQNPSNPLLYWGIREGGSTDKLIF.

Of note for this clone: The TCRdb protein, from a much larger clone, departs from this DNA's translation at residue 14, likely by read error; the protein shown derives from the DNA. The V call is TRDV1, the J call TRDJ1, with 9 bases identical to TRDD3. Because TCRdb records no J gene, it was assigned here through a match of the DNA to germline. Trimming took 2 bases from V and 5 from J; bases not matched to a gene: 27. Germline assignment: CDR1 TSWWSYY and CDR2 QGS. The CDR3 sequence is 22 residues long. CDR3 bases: TGTGCTCTTGGGGAAACCCGAGCCTTTCGCCCCTGGGGGATGCGCGTAAGTGATAAACTCATCTTT. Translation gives CALGETRAFRPWGMRVSDKLIF.

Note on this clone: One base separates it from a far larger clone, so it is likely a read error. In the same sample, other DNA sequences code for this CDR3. The CDR3 is CACDPLLGDLKEVLIF. The CDR3 DNA reads as TGTGCCTGTGACCCTCTGCTGGGGGACCTAAAAGAAGTTCTCATCTTT. The J gene was not called, though the V gene is TRDV2; the D call of TRDD3 is as the table states it, not checked on the DNA. Germline-derived CDR1 and CDR2 are GEAIGNYY and EKD. The CDR3 spans 16 residues.